The rows below give T cell receptor beta chains drawn from one sample of a study of T cell repertoires in cytomegalovirus infection. From the reads, TCRdb called clonotypes with MiXCR, one entry per CDR3 protein. The sample shows roughly 860,000 distinct CDR3 sequences, about 30% of them seen only once. The antigens for these receptors are not known. The sample consisted of cultured CD8+ T cells from PBMCs, taken from culture after CMV antigen stimulation. All receptors come from a human donor in good health (CMV status not recorded). Some clones in this sample may be carry-over from other donors' samples. The CDR3 runs from the conserved cysteine through the conserved F or W. D genes are given only for firm matches.

CDR3 protein,J gene,V gene,D gene
CASGPVQSSGNTIYF,TRBJ1-3,TRBV12-5,-
CASSLSSSSGSPYEQYF,TRBJ2-7,TRBV27,TRBD2
CASLMTGVEQFF,TRBJ2-1,TRBV12-3/TRBV12-4,TRBD1
CASSHLRETQYF,TRBJ2-5,TRBV14,-
CASSNRGLGEKLFF,TRBJ1-4,TRBV28,-
CASSRGYNTGELFF,TRBJ2-2,TRBV12-3/TRBV12-4,-
CASSSVQEPEELFF,TRBJ1-4,TRBV7-9,-
CASSLERTANTGELFF,TRBJ2-2,TRBV12-3/TRBV12-4,-
CAISESGLAGGNEQFF,TRBJ2-1,TRBV10-3,TRBD2
CASMTAWDTQYF,TRBJ2-3,TRBV6-2/TRBV6-3,-
CASSSGATTEAFF,TRBJ1-1,TRBV18,-
CATSRDRGETQYF,TRBJ2-5,TRBV15,-
CASRSPPGTGTNNEQFF,TRBJ2-1,TRBV7-3,TRBD1
CSARSGGADTQYF,TRBJ2-3,TRBV20-1,TRBD2
CASSKAGARNEQFF,TRBJ2-1,TRBV7-9,-
CAGQTGAAGELFF,TRBJ2-2,TRBV7-7,TRBD1
CASSLTEGIETQYF,TRBJ2-5,TRBV28,-
CASSQGGGTGLSNYGCTF,TRBJ1-2,TRBV4-1,TRBD1
CATSVTEAFF,TRBJ1-1,TRBV12-3/TRBV12-4,-
CASSLRDSYEQYF,TRBJ2-7,TRBV7-8,-
CASRPQGFGETQYF,TRBJ2-5,TRBV28,-
CSARGGAQFF,TRBJ2-1,TRBV20-1,-
CASGFTTGTSGPNEQFF,TRBJ2-1,TRBV12-5,TRBD2
CASSVGTELLTEQYF,TRBJ2-7,TRBV7-7,TRBD1
CSARGRGSNQPQHF,TRBJ1-5,TRBV20-1,-
CASSGQGAGEKLFF,TRBJ1-4,TRBV6-1,TRBD1
CASSLASGVETQYF,TRBJ2-5,TRBV7-6,TRBD2
CATSDLSRGIGELFF,TRBJ2-2,TRBV24-1,-
CASSYSGGENYGYTF,TRBJ1-2,TRBV5-1,-
CASSGASVAGGSYNEQFF,TRBJ2-1,TRBV7-9,TRBD2
CASSVGLAAEQFF,TRBJ2-1,TRBV9,TRBD2